This TCR beta chain is from a study of CD8 T cells in Susac syndrome. This CDR3 has 16 residues. V shed 8 bases, J shed 0 bases, and the junction held 10 bases outside the gene matches. Germline CDR1 and CDR2: SNHLY and FYNNEI. Random hexamers served to reverse transcribe about 0.5 to 1 ug RNA. TCRdb reanalysed the immunoSEQ multiplex PCR reads using MiXCR and keeps one entry per CDR3 protein. Of approximately 74,000 distinct CDR3 sequences in the sample, 93% were seen once. Material: CD4+ T cells from PBMCs. The chain employs TRBV2 and TRBJ2-7; 10 bases are shared with TRBD1. The receptor comes from a human donor with Susac syndrome. The CDR3 bases are TGTGCCAGCCGGGACAGGGGCCTTGGCGACTCCTACGAGCAGTACTTC. It codes for CASRDRGLGDSYEQYF.